These 6 T cell receptor beta chains came from one sample sequenced in a study of T cell responses to AZD1222 COVID-19 vaccine. The assay was immunoSEQ multiplex PCR, and TCRdb's table has in-frame clones only and misses some. The table records about 100,000 clones, about 86% of them present only once. The sample was peripheral blood, taken on day 0 of AZD1222 vaccination. All receptors come from an adult in good health.

V usage is TRBV13 and J usage is TRBJ2-1; no definite D call. V was clipped by 1 base and J by 9 bases, with 10 bases between them. Germline loops: CDR1 PRHDT, CDR2 FYEKMQ (reference sequence). This CDR3 comprises 13 residues. The CDR3 reads CASSLAIPSEQFF. CDR3 in DNA: TGTGCCAGCAGCTTAGCTATCCCCTCTGAGCAGTTCTTC.

J is TRBJ1-1 and V is TRBV2; D is ambiguous. Per germline, CDR1 SNHLY and CDR2 FYNNEI. There are 11 residues in the CDR3. V lost 4 bases and J lost 6, with 6 bases in between. The CDR3 DNA reads as TGTGCCAGCAGTGGCCCGGCTGAAGCTTTCTTT. It is translated as CASSGPAEAFF.

This clone was picked up a small number of times. The rearrangement uses TRBV2 and TRBJ2-7, with a tentative D call TRBD2 (6 bases). Between the trimmed V and J ends, which lost 8 bases and 4 bases, there was a span of 15 bases. CDR1 and CDR2 from the germline V gene are SNHLY and FYNNEI. This CDR3 is 13 amino acids long. The CDR3 DNA follows: TGTGCCAGCGGAGGGGCAGACCAGTACGAGCAGTACTTC. Translation: CASGGADQYEQYF. Looking up the rest from reference TRBV2 and TRBJ2-7 gives the full variable domain: EPEVTQTPSHQVTQMGQEVILRCVPISNHLYFYWYRQILGQKVEFLVSFYNNEISEKSEIFDDQFSVERPDGSNFTLKIRSTKLEDSAMYFCASGGADQYEQYFGPGTRLTVT.

The V call is TRBV28, the J call TRBJ1-1; no definite D call. This CDR3 spans 11 amino acids. CDR1 is MDHEN, CDR2 SYDVKM, per germline. With 3 bases removed from V and 6 bases from J, the gap between germline ends came to 5 bases. As DNA, the CDR3 is TGTGCCAGCAGTTTCACGTCTGAAGCTTTCTTT. It yields the protein CASSFTSEAFF.

In this sample, this clone turned up once. The chain joins TRBV6-5 to TRBJ1-2, with 7 bases matching TRBD1. CDR1 MNHEY and CDR2 SVGAGI come from the germline V gene. The CDR3 is 14 residues long. Germline trimming cut 0 bases from V and 2 bases from J; bases unmatched to any gene: 0. As DNA, the CDR3 is TGTGCCAGCAGTTACTCGACAGGGAACTATGGCTACACCTTC. Its protein is CASSYSTGNYGYTF.

A remark on this clone: Other DNA sequences in this sample translate to the same CDR3. The chain employs TRBV5-4 and TRBJ1-5, with TRBD1 identical over 9 bases. Germline V gives CDR1 SGHNT, CDR2 YYREEE (reference sequence). Trimming cost V 0 bases and J 4 bases; bases outside gene matches: 2. This CDR3 has 15 residues. CDR3 bases: TGTGCCAGCAGCTTGGGTGGGACAGGGAATCAGCCCCAGCATTTT. The encoded protein is CASSLGGTGNQPQHF.